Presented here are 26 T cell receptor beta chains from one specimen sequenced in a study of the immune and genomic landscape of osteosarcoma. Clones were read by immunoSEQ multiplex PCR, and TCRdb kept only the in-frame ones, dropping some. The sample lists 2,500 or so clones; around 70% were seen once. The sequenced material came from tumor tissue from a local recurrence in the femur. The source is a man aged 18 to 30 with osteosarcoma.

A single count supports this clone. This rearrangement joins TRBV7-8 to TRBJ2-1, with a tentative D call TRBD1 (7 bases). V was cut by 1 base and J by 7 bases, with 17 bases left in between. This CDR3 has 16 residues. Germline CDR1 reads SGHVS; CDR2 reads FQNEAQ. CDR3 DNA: TGTGCCAGCAGCTTAGTAGGAGGGGGCGTCTGGAATGAGCAGTTCTTC. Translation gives CASSLVGGGVWNEQFF.

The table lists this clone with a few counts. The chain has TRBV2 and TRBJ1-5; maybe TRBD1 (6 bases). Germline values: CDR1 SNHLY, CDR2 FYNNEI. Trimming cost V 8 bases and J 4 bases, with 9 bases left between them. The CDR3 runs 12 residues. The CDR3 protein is CASADRNQPQHF. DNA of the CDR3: TGTGCCAGCGCGGACAGAAATCAGCCCCAGCATTTT.

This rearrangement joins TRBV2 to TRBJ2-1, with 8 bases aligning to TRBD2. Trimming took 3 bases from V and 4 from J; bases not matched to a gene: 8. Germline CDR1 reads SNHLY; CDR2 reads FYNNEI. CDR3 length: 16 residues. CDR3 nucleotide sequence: TGTGCCAGCAGTGAGGCGGGGGGCGAGGTGTACAATGAGCAGTTCTTC. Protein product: CASSEAGGEVYNEQFF.

In nucleotides, the CDR3 is TGTGCCAGCAGCTTAGTCCCAGAGCTGAACACTGAAGCTTTCTTT. This sequence encodes CASSLVPELNTEAFF. V and J are TRBV11-2 and TRBJ1-1; no clear D gene. Deletions cut 1 base from V and 0 bases from J, with 9 bases between. The CDR3 has 15 amino acids. Germline-derived CDR1 and CDR2 are SGHAT and FQNNGV.

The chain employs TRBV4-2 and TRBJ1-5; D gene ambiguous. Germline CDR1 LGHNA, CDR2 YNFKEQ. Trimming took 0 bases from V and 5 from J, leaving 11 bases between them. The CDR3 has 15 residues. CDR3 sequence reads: CASSQDLGGHQPQHF. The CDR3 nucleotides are TGTGCCAGCAGCCAAGATCTGGGCGGGCATCAGCCCCAGCATTTT.

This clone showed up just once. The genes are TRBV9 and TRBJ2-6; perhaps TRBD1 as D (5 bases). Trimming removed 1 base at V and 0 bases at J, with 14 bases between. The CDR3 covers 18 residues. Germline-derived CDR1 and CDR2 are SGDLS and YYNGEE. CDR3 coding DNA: TGTGCCAGCAGCGTAAGTGACAGTAGCTTCTCTGGGGCCAACGTCCTGACTTTC. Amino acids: CASSVSDSSFSGANVLTF.

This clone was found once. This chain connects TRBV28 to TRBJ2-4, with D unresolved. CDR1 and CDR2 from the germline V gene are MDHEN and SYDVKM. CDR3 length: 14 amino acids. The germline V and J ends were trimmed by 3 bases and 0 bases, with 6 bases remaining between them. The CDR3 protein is CASSLRQAKNIQYF. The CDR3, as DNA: TGTGCCAGCAGTTTGCGGCAAGCCAAAAACATTCAGTACTTC.

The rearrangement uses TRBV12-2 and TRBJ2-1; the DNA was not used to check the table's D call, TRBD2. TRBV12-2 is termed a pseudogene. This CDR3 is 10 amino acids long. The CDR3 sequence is CASRSGEQFF. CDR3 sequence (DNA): TGTGCAAGTCGCTCCGGGGAGCAGTTCTTC.

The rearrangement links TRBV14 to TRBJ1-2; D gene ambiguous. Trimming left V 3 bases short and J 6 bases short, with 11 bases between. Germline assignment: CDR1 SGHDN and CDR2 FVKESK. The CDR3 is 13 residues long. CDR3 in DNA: TGTGCCAGCAGCCAGGCCAGGCGCGATGGCTACACCTTC. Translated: CASSQARRDGYTF.

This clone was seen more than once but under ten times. This CDR3 reads CASSSWSGTGSHGYTF. In DNA form, the CDR3 reads TGTGCCAGCAGCTCATGGTCCGGGACAGGGAGTCATGGCTACACCTTC. This chain joins TRBV7-2 and TRBJ1-2; 9 positions agree with TRBD1. In germline, CDR1 is SGHTA, CDR2 FQGNSA. V dropped 4 bases and J dropped 6; count of bases not matched to a gene: 12. The CDR3 is 16 amino acids.

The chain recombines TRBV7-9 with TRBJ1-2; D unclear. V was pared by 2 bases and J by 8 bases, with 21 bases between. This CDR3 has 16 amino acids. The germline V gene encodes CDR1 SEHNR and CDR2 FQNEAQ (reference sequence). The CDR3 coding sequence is TGTGCCAGCAGCTTAATGGTCGCTGGGCCCCTAGTCGGCTACACCTTC. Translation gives CASSLMVAGPLVGYTF.

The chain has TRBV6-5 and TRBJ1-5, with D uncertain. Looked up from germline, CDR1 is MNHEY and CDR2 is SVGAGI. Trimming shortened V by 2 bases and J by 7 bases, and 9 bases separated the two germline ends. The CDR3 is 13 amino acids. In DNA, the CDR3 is TGTGCCAGCAGTTACAGGGAGAGGCAGCCCCAGCATTTT. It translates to CASSYRERQPQHF.

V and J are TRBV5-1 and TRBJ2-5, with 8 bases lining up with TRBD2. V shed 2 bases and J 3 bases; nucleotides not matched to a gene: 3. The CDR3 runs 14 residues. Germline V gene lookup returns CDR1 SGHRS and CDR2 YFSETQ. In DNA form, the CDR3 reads TGCGCCAGCAGCTTAACTAGCGGAAAAGAGACCCAGTACTTC. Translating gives CASSLTSGKETQYF.

The CDR3 DNA reads as TGTGCCAGCAGTAACCTCCCAGGGGGCGCGGAAGATACGCAGTATTTT. Its translation is CASSNLPGGAEDTQYF. V gene TRBV6-6 combines with J gene TRBJ2-3; 8 bases are a match to TRBD1. V shed 5 bases, J shed 5 bases, and the junction held 12 bases outside the gene matches. Germline CDR1 and CDR2: MNHNY and SVGAGI (reference sequence). The length of the CDR3 is 16 residues.

DNA of the CDR3: TGCGCCAGCAGCCAAGACCCAAGCGGGGGGAGAGTGTACACCGGGGAGCTGTTTTTT. This codes for CASSQDPSGGRVYTGELFF. The chain employs TRBV4-1 and TRBJ2-2; 9 nucleotides align to TRBD2. Trimming took 0 bases from V and 3 from J; bases not matched to a gene: 11. Germline V gene sequence: CDR1 MGHRA, CDR2 YSYEKL. There are 19 residues in the CDR3.

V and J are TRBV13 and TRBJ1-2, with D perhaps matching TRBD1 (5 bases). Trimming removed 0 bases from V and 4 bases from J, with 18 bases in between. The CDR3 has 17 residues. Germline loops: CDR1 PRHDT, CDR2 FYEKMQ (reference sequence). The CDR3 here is CASSLGLADSVLYGYTF. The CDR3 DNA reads TGTGCCAGCAGCTTAGGCCTGGCAGACAGCGTTCTCTATGGCTACACCTTC.

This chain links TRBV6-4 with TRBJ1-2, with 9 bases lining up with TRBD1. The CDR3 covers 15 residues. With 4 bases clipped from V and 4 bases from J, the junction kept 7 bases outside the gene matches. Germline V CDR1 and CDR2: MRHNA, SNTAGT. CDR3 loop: CASSVGTGTSYGYTF. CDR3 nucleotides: TGTGCCAGCAGTGTGGGGACAGGGACCTCCTATGGCTACACCTTC.

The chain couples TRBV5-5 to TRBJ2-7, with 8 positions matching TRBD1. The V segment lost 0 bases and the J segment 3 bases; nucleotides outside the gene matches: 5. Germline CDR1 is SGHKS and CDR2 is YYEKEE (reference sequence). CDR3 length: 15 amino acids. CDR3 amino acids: CASSLEDRENYEQYF. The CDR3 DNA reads TGTGCCAGCAGCTTGGAGGACAGGGAGAACTACGAGCAGTACTTC.

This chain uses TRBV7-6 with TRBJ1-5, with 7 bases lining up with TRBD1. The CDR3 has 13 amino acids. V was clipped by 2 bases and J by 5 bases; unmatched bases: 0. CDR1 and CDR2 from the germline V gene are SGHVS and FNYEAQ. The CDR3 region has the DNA TGTGCCAGCAGCTTACAGGGGGATCAGCCCCAGCATTTT. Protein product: CASSLQGDQPQHF.

The CDR3 DNA sequence: TGTGCCAGCAGTGGAGACAGGGGATTAAATTCACCCCTCCACTTT. Protein: CASSGDRGLNSPLHF. The chain employs TRBV25-1 and TRBJ1-6, with 8 bases matching TRBD1. V was clipped by 4 bases and J by 7 bases; unmatched bases: 6. The CDR3 loop spans 15 amino acids. Germline V gene lookup returns CDR1 MGHDK and CDR2 SYGVNS.

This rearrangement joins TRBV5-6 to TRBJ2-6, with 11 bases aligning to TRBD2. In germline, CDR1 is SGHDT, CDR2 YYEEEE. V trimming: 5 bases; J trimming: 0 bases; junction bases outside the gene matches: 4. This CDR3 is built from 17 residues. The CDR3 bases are TGTGCCAGCAGGCCTAGCGGGAGGAGCTCTGGGGCCAACGTCCTGACTTTC. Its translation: CASRPSGRSSGANVLTF.

The CDR3 nucleotides read TGCGCCAGCAGCCCTAGCGGGGGGGCCCGCACAGATACGCAGTATTTT. It yields the protein CASSPSGGARTDTQYF. This chain uses TRBV5-1 with TRBJ2-3; 12 bases match TRBD2. Per germline, CDR1 SGHRS and CDR2 YFSETQ. With V trimmed by 4 bases and J by 1 base, 4 bases remained unmatched. This CDR3 comprises 16 residues.

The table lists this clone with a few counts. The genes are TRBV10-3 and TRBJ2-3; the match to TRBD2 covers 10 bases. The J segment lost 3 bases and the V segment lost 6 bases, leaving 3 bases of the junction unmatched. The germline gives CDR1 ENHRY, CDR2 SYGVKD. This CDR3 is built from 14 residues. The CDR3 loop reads CAIRLAGETDTQYF. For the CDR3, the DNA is TGTGCCATCAGGCTAGCGGGAGAAACAGATACGCAGTATTTT.

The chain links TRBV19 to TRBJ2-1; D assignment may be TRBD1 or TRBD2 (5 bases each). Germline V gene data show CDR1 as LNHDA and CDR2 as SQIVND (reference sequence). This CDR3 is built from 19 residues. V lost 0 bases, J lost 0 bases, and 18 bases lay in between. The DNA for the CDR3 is TGTGCCAGTAGTATAGATAGGCTGACAGCAGGGAGCTCCTACAATGAGCAGTTCTTC. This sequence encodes CASSIDRLTAGSSYNEQFF. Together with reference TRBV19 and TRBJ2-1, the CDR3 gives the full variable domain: DGGITQSPKYLFRKEGQNVTLSCEQNLNHDAMYWYRQDPGQGLRLIYYSQIVNDFQKGDIAEGYSVSREKKESFPLTVTSAQKNPTAFYLCASSIDRLTAGSSYNEQFFGPGTRLTVL.

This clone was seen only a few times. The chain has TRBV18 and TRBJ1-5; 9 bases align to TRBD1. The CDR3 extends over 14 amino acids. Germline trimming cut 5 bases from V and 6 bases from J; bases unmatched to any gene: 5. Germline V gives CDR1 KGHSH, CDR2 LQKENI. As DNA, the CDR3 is TGTGCCAGCTCAACCCTGGACAGGGGTCAGCCCCAGCATTTT. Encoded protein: CASSTLDRGQPQHF.

The CDR3 is CASRGQVQETQYF. DNA for the CDR3: TGTGCCAGCAGAGGACAGGTCCAAGAGACCCAGTACTTC. The V gene is TRBV2, the J gene TRBJ2-5, with 7 bases aligning to TRBD1. The CDR3 is made up of 13 amino acids. Germline CDR1 reads SNHLY; CDR2 reads FYNNEI. The junction had 2 bases not matched to a gene; V was cut back by 6 bases and J by 1 base.